The sample holds many counts of the clone carrying this TCR beta chain. Germline V gene sequence: CDR1 DFQATT, CDR2 SNEGSKA (reference sequence). V shed 3 bases and J shed 2 bases, with 7 bases lying between them. The CDR3 consists of 12 residues. The library targeted TCRbeta and was prepared with unique molecular identifiers. TCRdb analysed the PCR reads with MiXCR anew, one entry per CDR3 protein. The sample has just under 550,000 distinct CDR3 sequences; 15% to 20% are singletons. The source of the sample is a study of T-cell reconstitution after alpha-beta-depleted transplantation in children. The chain has TRBV20-1 and TRBJ2-5; D is undetermined. This specimen was PBMCs from the stem cell graft donor, taken from the stem cell graft. This sequence originates from a human donor who donated a stem cell graft to a child with acute lymphoblastic leukemia. The CDR3 protein is CSASPGQETQYF. CDR3 sequence (DNA): TGCAGTGCTAGCCCCGGTCAAGAGACCCAGTACTTC.